These 17 T cell receptor beta chains originate from one sample sequenced in a study of shared clonotypes between healthy human individuals. The method was immunoSEQ multiplex PCR; TCRdb's version includes in-frame clones alone and lacks a portion of them. Among around 550,000 clones listed, 96% were seen once. The sample comprised naive CD4+ T cells sorted from blood. The subset here: CD45RA+ positively selected. These receptors came from a woman aged 30 to 39 in good health.

The CDR3 loop reads CASSPRSDRYQETQYF. The CDR3 coding sequence is TGTGCCAGCTCACCACGCTCAGACAGGTACCAAGAGACCCAGTACTTC. The genes are TRBV18 and TRBJ2-5; D is possibly TRBD1 (6 bases). The CDR3 contains 16 residues. Germline V gives CDR1 KGHSH, CDR2 LQKENI. V lost 1 base and J 0 bases, leaving 12 bases between the germline ends. Drawing the rest from reference TRBV18 and TRBJ2-5, the complete variable domain is NAGVMQNPRHLVRRRGQEARLRCSPMKGHSHVYWYRQLPEEGLKFMVYLQKENIIDESGMPKERFSAEFPKEGPSILRIQQVVRGDSAAYFCASSPRSDRYQETQYFGPGTRLLVL.

V is TRBV7-5 and J is TRBJ2-7; TRBD1, the table's D call, was not compared with the DNA. TRBV7-5 is deemed a pseudogene. This CDR3 region has 16 residues. CDR3 in DNA: TGTGTCAGAAGAATAACCGTTCGGGCAGGGGACTACGAGCAGTACTTC. Its protein is CVRRITVRAGDYEQYF.

V is TRBV28 and J is TRBJ1-2; TRBD1 aligns across 8 bases. The CDR3 has 15 residues. V shed 1 base and J 7 bases; nucleotides not matched to a gene: 8. Germline lookup yields CDR1 MDHEN and CDR2 SYDVKM. CDR3 protein: CASSLSPQGASGYTF. In DNA, the CDR3 is TGTGCCAGCAGTTTATCCCCCCAGGGGGCAAGTGGCTACACCTTC.

The chain carries TRBV11-2 and TRBJ2-5; 7 bases are a match to TRBD1. The end of the DNA fits TRBJ2-7 better, so the J call may be wrong. CDR3 length equals 14 residues. Germline V gene sequence: CDR1 SGHAT, CDR2 FQNNGV. In DNA form, the CDR3 reads TGTGCCAGCCACAAGCCCGGCAGGGGGAGCGAGCAGTACTTC. Translated, it gives CASHKPGRGSEQYF.

The chain links TRBV2 to TRBJ1-4; TRBD1 agrees at 9 bases. V lost 6 bases and J lost 7; bases outside the gene matches: 12. The CDR3 length is 16 residues. CDR1 and CDR2 from the germline V gene are SNHLY and FYNNEI. The CDR3 is CASSPAPGQGPEKLFF. The CDR3 region has the DNA TGTGCCAGCAGCCCGGCCCCGGGACAGGGACCTGAAAAACTGTTTTTT.

For the CDR3, the DNA is TGTGCCAGCAGCCGCAGGACTAGCTCTGGAAACACCATATATTTT. Translation gives CASSRRTSSGNTIYF. This rearrangement joins TRBV5-5 to TRBJ1-3; D unresolved. V shed 4 bases and J shed 0 bases, with 11 bases lying between them. Germline CDR1 is SGHKS and CDR2 is YYEKEE (reference sequence). The CDR3 is 15 amino acids.

The chain is built from TRBV2 and TRBJ2-5; tentative D call: TRBD2 (5 bases). The germline V gene encodes CDR1 SNHLY and CDR2 FYNNEI. Trimming shortened V by 6 bases and J by 4 bases, and 15 bases separated the two germline ends. This CDR3 contains 14 residues. The CDR3 reads CASRAGLSIETQYF. The DNA for the CDR3 is TGTGCCAGCAGGGCCGGACTGAGTATAGAGACCCAGTACTTC.

For the CDR3, the DNA is TGTGCCAGCAGTTTACGGACGGTTCCCAATCAGCCCCAGCATTTT. Translating gives CASSLRTVPNQPQHF. The V call is TRBV28, the J call TRBJ1-5; D is ambiguous. In germline, CDR1 is MDHEN, CDR2 SYDVKM. The CDR3 is made up of 15 amino acids. V gave up 2 bases and J gave up 3 bases, with 11 bases separating them.

This clone has just one count. The genes are TRBV9 and TRBJ2-1, with D unresolved. The V end lost 5 bases, the J end lost 12 bases, and 9 bases lay between the germline ends. The CDR3 is made up of 10 amino acids. Germline CDR1 and CDR2: SGDLS and YYNGEE. The CDR3 here is CASSGPRQFF. For the CDR3, the DNA is TGTGCCAGCAGTGGACCGAGGCAGTTCTTC.

With regard to this clone: The junction and the germline gene differ at one end; a read error may be behind it. V gene TRBV19 combines with J gene TRBJ2-1, with 11 bases that match TRBD2. Per germline, CDR1 LNHDA and CDR2 SQIVND (reference sequence). The CDR3 runs to 12 residues. CDR3 DNA sequence: TGTGCCAGTAGTACAAATAGCGGGAGGGAACTCTTC. Translating gives CASSTNSGRELF.

The chain joins TRBV5-1 to TRBJ1-3; D ambiguous. This CDR3 comprises 15 residues. Germline V gene lookup returns CDR1 SGHRS and CDR2 YFSETQ. V was pared by 4 bases and J by 1 base, with 12 bases between. The CDR3 protein is CASSRPDESGNTIYF. CDR3 DNA: TGCGCCAGCAGCAGACCGGACGAGTCTGGAAACACCATATATTTT. Drawing the rest from reference TRBV5-1 and TRBJ1-3, the complete variable domain is KAGVTQTPRYLIKTRGQQVTLSCSPISGHRSVSWYQQTPGQGLQFLFEYFSETQRNKGNFPGRFSGRQFSNSRSEMNVSTLELGDSALYLCASSRPDESGNTIYFGEGSWLTVV.

The rearrangement uses TRBV7-9 and TRBJ2-3; TRBD2 agrees at 7 bases. The trim removed 5 bases at V and 4 bases at J, leaving 12 bases unmatched. Germline V gene sequence: CDR1 SEHNR, CDR2 FQNEAQ (reference sequence). CDR3 length: 16 amino acids. The CDR3 sequence: CASSPLRGRGADTQYF. CDR3 bases: TGTGCCAGCAGCCCTCTCCGAGGGAGGGGCGCAGATACGCAGTATTTT.

The chain couples TRBV27 to TRBJ1-5, with no clear D. Germline V gives CDR1 MNHEY, CDR2 SMNVEV (reference sequence). Trimming removed 3 bases at V and 4 bases at J, with 7 bases between. This CDR3 comprises 13 residues. The CDR3 loop is CASSFSDNQPQHF. The CDR3 DNA is TGTGCCAGCAGTTTCAGTGATAATCAGCCCCAGCATTTT.

The rearrangement joins TRBV2 to TRBJ1-5; D gene ambiguous. CDR3 length: 12 residues. Germline lookup yields CDR1 SNHLY and CDR2 FYNNEI. V was clipped by 5 bases and J by 8 bases, with 10 bases between them. The CDR3 coding sequence is TGTGCCAGCAGTCTACGGATTGAGCCCCAGCATTTT. As protein: CASSLRIEPQHF.

Here the CDR3 DNA reads TGTGCCAGCAGTGGATACTACGAGCAGTACTTC. Its translation is CASSGYYEQYF. J is TRBJ2-7 and V is TRBV2; no definite D call. This CDR3 contains 11 residues. CDR1 SNHLY and CDR2 FYNNEI come from the germline V gene. V dropped 4 bases and J dropped 3 bases, with 4 bases sitting between them. Supplemented by reference TRBV2 and TRBJ2-7, the full variable domain reads EPEVTQTPSHQVTQMGQEVILRCVPISNHLYFYWYRQILGQKVEFLVSFYNNEISEKSEIFDDQFSVERPDGSNFTLKIRSTKLEDSAMYFCASSGYYEQYFGPGTRLTVT.

The CDR3 coding sequence is TGTGCCAGCTCCCGGACAGGCGTCGGAAACACCATATATTTT. Translated: CASSRTGVGNTIYF. V usage is TRBV18 and J usage is TRBJ1-3; 7 positions agree with TRBD1. The V gene end was trimmed by 6 bases and the J gene end by 4 bases; junction bases not matched to a gene: 6. The germline gives CDR1 KGHSH, CDR2 LQKENI. This CDR3 region has 14 residues.

The chain uses TRBV11-2 and TRBJ1-5; D not certain. In germline, CDR1 is SGHAT, CDR2 FQNNGV. The CDR3 extends over 15 amino acids. V was cut by 1 base and J by 1 base, with 8 bases left in between. The CDR3 protein is CASSLVGASNQPQHF. CDR3 sequence (DNA): TGTGCCAGCAGCTTAGTCGGAGCAAGCAATCAGCCCCAGCATTTT.